Presented here are 31 T cell receptor beta chains from one specimen sequenced in a study of CD8+CD57+ T cells in acquired aplastic anemia (dated 2018 in TCRdb). Sequencing was performed on an Illumina HiSeq 2000. Genomic DNA was used as template for profiling of TCR beta VDJ combinations and CDR3 sequences. TCRdb reworked the public reads: Q25 trimming with fastp, MiXCR clone assembly, productive beta chains retained. When rows share a CDR3 protein, they turn into one entry using the most common DNA and genes. This sample lists roughly 130,000 distinct CDR3 sequences; around 46% were detected once. The top ten constitute about 2.5% of the sample. The sample consisted of sorted CD4+, CD8+, or CD8+CD57+ T cells (not recorded which) from PBMCs. The receptors stem from a human donor in good health, serving as a control.

This clonotype showed up just a few times. This chain links TRBV7-2 with TRBJ1-6; D remains unclear. The CDR3 covers 14 residues. V was shortened by 5 bases and J by 8 bases, with 13 bases between the two germline ends. Germline values: CDR1 SGHTA, CDR2 FQGNSA. In DNA form, the CDR3 reads TGTGCCAGCAGCCCTCGTGGAGGAGATTCACCCCTCCACTTT. Translation: CASSPRGGDSPLHF.

This sequence joins TRBV7-2 and TRBJ2-7; D might be TRBD1 or TRBD2, each matching 5 bases. This CDR3 has 15 amino acids. V was trimmed by 5 bases and J by 3 bases, leaving 17 bases between them. The germline gives CDR1 SGHTA, CDR2 FQGNSA. The CDR3 nucleotides read TGTGCCAGCAGCACCACAACTGGGGGTTTCTACGAGCAGTACTTC. Protein: CASSTTTGGFYEQYF. Full variable domain (missing parts from reference TRBV7-2 and TRBJ2-7): GAGVSQSPSNKVTEKGKDVELRCDPISGHTALYWYRQSLGQGLEFLIYFQGNSAPDKSGLPSDRFSAERTGGSVSTLTIQRTQQEDSAVYLCASSTTTGGFYEQYFGPGTRLTVT.

This clonotype was seen more than once but under ten times. This chain uses TRBV2 with TRBJ2-7; the match to TRBD2 covers 7 bases. J lost 1 base, V lost 0 bases, and 3 bases had no gene match. This CDR3 contains 15 residues. CDR1 SNHLY and CDR2 FYNNEI come from the germline V gene. In nucleotides, the CDR3 is TGTGCCAGCAGTGAAGCGGGGGGGTCGTCCTACGAGCAGTACTTC. Its translation is CASSEAGGSSYEQYF. Full variable domain (outside the CDR3, taken from reference TRBV2 and TRBJ2-7): EPEVTQTPSHQVTQMGQEVILRCVPISNHLYFYWYRQILGQKVEFLVSFYNNEISEKSEIFDDQFSVERPDGSNFTLKIRSTKLEDSAMYFCASSEAGGSSYEQYFGPGTRLTVT.

Concerning this clonotype itself: A much larger clone differs by one base, so this may be a read error. The CDR3 loop is CASSTYNGQFF. DNA of the CDR3: TGTGCCAGCAGTACATACAATGGGCAGTTCTTC. The gene calls are TRBV5-6 and TRBJ2-1; no definite D call. Germline CDR1 reads SGHDT; CDR2 reads YYEEEE. The CDR3 is 11 residues long.

The rearrangement uses TRBV19 and TRBJ1-1; 8 nucleotides align to TRBD1. This CDR3 comprises 14 residues. Trimming cost V 9 bases and J 2 bases; bases outside gene matches: 8. Germline loops: CDR1 LNHDA, CDR2 SQIVND (reference sequence). CDR3 sequence reads: CASSPGQANTEAFF. In DNA, the CDR3 is TGTGCCAGCTCCCCGGGACAGGCAAACACTGAAGCTTTCTTT.

V and J are TRBV11-1 and TRBJ2-7; 8 bases align to TRBD1. The J segment lost 5 bases and the V segment lost 2 bases, leaving 11 bases of the junction unmatched. Germline V lookup: CDR1 SGHAT, CDR2 FQDESV (reference sequence). The CDR3 is made up of 16 amino acids. The CDR3 is CASSLRVQGARDEQYF. CDR3 nucleotides: TGTGCCAGCAGCTTAAGGGTTCAGGGGGCGCGCGACGAGCAGTACTTC. The complete variable domain, with remaining parts taken from reference TRBV11-1 and TRBJ2-7, reads EAEVAQSPRYKITEKSQAVAFWCDPISGHATLYWYRQILGQGPELLVQFQDESVVDDSQLPKDRFSAERLKGVDSTLKIQPAELGDSAMYLCASSLRVQGARDEQYFGPGTRLTVT.

The chain is built from TRBV2 and TRBJ1-2, with 10 bases identical to TRBD1. The trim removed 10 bases at V and 6 bases at J, leaving 5 bases unmatched. The CDR3 covers 12 residues. In germline, CDR1 is SNHLY, CDR2 FYNNEI. The CDR3 coding sequence is TGTGCCAACCCGGACAGGGGGAATGGCTACACCTTC. Its protein product is CANPDRGNGYTF.

This clonotype was seen at least ten times. V gene TRBV6-5 combines with J gene TRBJ2-5, with D possibly being TRBD1 (6 bases). The V end was cut by 6 bases, the J end by 4 bases, with 18 bases between. The CDR3 has 15 amino acids. CDR1 is MNHEY and CDR2 is SVGAGI in the germline V gene. CDR3 sequence reads: CASSRGRVAGETQYF. DNA for the CDR3: TGTGCCAGCAGCAGGGGACGTGTGGCGGGAGAGACCCAGTACTTC.

This clonotype was counted a single time. The chain links TRBV2 to TRBJ1-4; the D is unclear. The CDR3 runs to 14 residues. CDR1 and CDR2 from the germline V gene are SNHLY and FYNNEI. The V end was cut by 6 bases, the J end by 6 bases, with 14 bases between. The CDR3 loop is CASRSGGLDEKLFF. DNA of the CDR3: TGTGCCAGCAGGTCGGGCGGACTGGATGAAAAACTGTTTTTT.

The chain couples TRBV9 to TRBJ2-7; no reliable D call. Per germline, CDR1 SGDLS and CDR2 YYNGEE. The V gene lost 10 bases and the J gene lost 9 bases, with 11 bases spanning the gap. The CDR3 spans 9 residues. CDR3 nucleotide sequence: TGTGCCCCCACATGGGGGCAGTACTTC. This encodes CAPTWGQYF.

The gene calls are TRBV7-3 and TRBJ1-2; 7 bases agree with TRBD1. Trimming took 11 bases from V and 12 from J; bases not matched to a gene: 9. The CDR3 has 10 amino acids. In germline, CDR1 is SGHTA, CDR2 FQGTGA. CDR3 sequence reads: CALQGGRNTF. For the CDR3, the DNA is TGTGCCCTCCAGGGGGGACGAAACACCTTC.

This chain connects TRBV20-1 to TRBJ2-7, with 8 bases lining up with TRBD1. In germline, CDR1 is DFQATT, CDR2 SNEGSKA (reference sequence). The CDR3 consists of 10 residues. V lost 5 bases to trimming and J lost 12 bases; unmatched junction nucleotides: 6. This CDR3 is CSAQRTGRYF. CDR3 DNA sequence: TGCAGTGCTCAAAGGACAGGGCGGTACTTC.

Points on this clonotype: Mismatch with germline at one junction end may stem from a read error. Here the CDR3 reads CSAGGFMDRENSPHHF. The CDR3 bases are TGCAGTGCTGGGGGCTTTATGGACAGGGAGAATTCACCCCACCACTTT. The genes are TRBV20-1 and TRBJ1-6; 8 bases match TRBD1. The length of the CDR3 is 16 residues. Per germline, CDR1 DFQATT and CDR2 SNEGSKA (reference sequence).

The chain recombines TRBV7-3 with TRBJ2-1, with 15 positions matching TRBD2. The V segment lost 5 bases and the J segment 8 bases; nucleotides outside the gene matches: 7. Germline CDR1 SGHTA, CDR2 FQGTGA. There are 16 residues in the CDR3. CDR3: CASSPRTSGGAHEQFF. DNA of the CDR3: TGTGCCAGCAGCCCCCGGACTAGCGGGGGGGCACATGAGCAGTTCTTC.

The V call is TRBV19, the J call TRBJ2-1; D perhaps matches TRBD1 (7 bases). The CDR3 sequence is 13 residues long. CDR1 is LNHDA and CDR2 is SQIVND in the germline V gene (reference sequence). The V and J ends lost 8 bases and 12 bases respectively, with 20 bases between them. DNA of the CDR3: TGTGCCAGTTACCTCGGTGCAGGGGGAGGGCAGTTCTTC. Amino acids: CASYLGAGGGQFF.

The chain employs TRBV4-2 and TRBJ1-2; 9 bases align to TRBD1. CDR3 length equals 15 residues. V trimming: 1 base; J trimming: 6 bases; junction bases outside the gene matches: 6. Looked up from germline, CDR1 is LGHNA and CDR2 is YNFKEQ. The CDR3 DNA is TGTGCCAGCAGCCAAGGGGGACAGGGTTTGGATGGCTACACCTTC. Its protein is CASSQGGQGLDGYTF.

As for this clonotype: Its ends do not fully match the called genes, so a read error is possible. The rearrangement joins TRBV25-1 to TRBJ2-5, with 8 bases that match TRBD1. This CDR3 has 14 residues. The germline gives CDR1 MGHDK, CDR2 SYGVNS. The CDR3 spells CSARGQGARETQYF. CDR3 coding DNA: TGCAGTGCTAGAGGGCAGGGGGCCAGAGAGACCCAGTACTTC.

A word on this clonotype: The junction shows a germline mismatch at one end, possibly a read error. The chain uses TRBV12-3 or TRBV12-4 and TRBJ1-2; D not resolved. The CDR3 has 12 residues. CDR3 in DNA: TGTGCCAGCAGTCCACCTGGGTCTGGCTACGCCTTC. Encoded protein: CASSPPGSGYAF.

V usage is TRBV24-1 and J usage is TRBJ1-5; D not resolved. This CDR3 has 14 amino acids. The germline V gene encodes CDR1 KGHDR and CDR2 SFDVKD. V was trimmed by 1 base and J by 0 bases, leaving 3 bases between them. The CDR3 DNA is TGTGCCACCAGTGATTTAGATAGCAATCAGCCCCAGCATTTT. It encodes CATSDLDSNQPQHF.

The CDR3, as DNA: TGTGCCAGCAGCGATACTAGACGGAGCTACGATACGCAGTATTTT. Its translation is CASSDTRRSYDTQYF. The chain links TRBV9 to TRBJ2-3; tentative D call: TRBD2 (5 bases). Trimming removed 3 bases from V and 6 bases from J, with 17 bases in between. Germline V gene data show CDR1 as SGDLS and CDR2 as YYNGEE. CDR3 length: 15 residues.

As regards this clonotype: This CDR3 fails to terminate in the conserved phenylalanine or tryptophan, so it likely reflects a read error. V is TRBV5-6 and J is TRBJ1-1, with TRBD1 matching 8 bases. V shed 5 bases, J shed 4 bases, and the junction held 7 bases outside the gene matches. The CDR3 extends over 14 amino acids. Germline V gene sequence: CDR1 SGHDT, CDR2 YYEEEE. DNA for the CDR3: TGTGCCAGCAGGGACAGGGCGATAGGCACTGAAGCTTTCCTT. This gives the protein CASRDRAIGTEAFL.

The rearrangement links TRBV6-4 to TRBJ1-6, with D unclear. Germline assignment: CDR1 MRHNA and CDR2 SNTAGT. V lost 8 bases and J lost 8, with 13 bases in between. The CDR3 contains 13 residues. Written as DNA, the CDR3 is TGTGCCAGCGCCCAGCGTTGGGATTCACCCCTCCACTTT. This encodes CASAQRWDSPLHF.

V is TRBV24-1 and J is TRBJ1-1; possible D gene TRBD1, 6 bases. The CDR3 totals 14 residues. The germline CDR1 and CDR2 sequences are KGHDR and SFDVKD. Trimming removed 2 bases from V and 8 bases from J, with 14 bases in between. The CDR3 sequence: CATSDSGPQGEAFF. Here the CDR3 DNA reads TGTGCCACCAGTGATTCCGGACCACAGGGCGAAGCTTTCTTT.

This clonotype was counted at least ten times. This sequence joins TRBV6-1 and TRBJ1-6; TRBD1 matches 8 bases. With V trimmed by 3 bases and J by 7 bases, 8 bases remained unmatched. The CDR3 spans 16 residues. Germline CDR1 and CDR2: MNHNS and SASEGT. The CDR3 sequence: CASSDGQGAGNSPLHF. CDR3 DNA sequence: TGTGCCAGCAGTGACGGGCAGGGGGCTGGCAATTCACCCCTCCACTTT.

This clonotype was observed many times. The chain uses TRBV6-2 or TRBV6-3 and TRBJ1-2; tentative D call: TRBD1 (6 bases). Per the germline V gene, CDR1 is MNHEY and CDR2 is SVGEGT. The germline V and J ends were trimmed by 3 bases and 6 bases, with 14 bases remaining between them. The length of the CDR3 is 14 residues. DNA for the CDR3: TGTGCCAGCAGTTATACAGGGCCACGTAATGGCTACACCTTC. Protein: CASSYTGPRNGYTF.

In this sample, this clonotype turned up a few times. This rearrangement joins TRBV20-1 to TRBJ1-5; D is ambiguous. This CDR3 is 15 amino acids long. V was trimmed by 2 bases and J by 4 bases, leaving 15 bases between them. CDR1 is DFQATT, CDR2 SNEGSKA, per germline (reference sequence). DNA for the CDR3: TGCAGTGCTAGAAGCGCAGCCATTCAGAATCAGCCCCAGCATTTT. As protein: CSARSAAIQNQPQHF.

The sample holds many counts of this clonotype. The V call is TRBV9, the J call TRBJ2-2, with 7 nucleotides matching TRBD2. Per the germline V gene, CDR1 is SGDLS and CDR2 is YYNGEE. Trimming cost V 2 bases and J 5 bases; bases outside gene matches: 9. CDR3 length equals 16 residues. Here the CDR3 reads CASSVGWGGFTGELFF. The CDR3 DNA reads TGTGCCAGCAGCGTTGGTTGGGGGGGTTTTACCGGGGAGCTGTTTTTT.

This clonotype was seen many times. CDR3 sequence (DNA): TGTGCCAGCAGCTTCCGGGACATGGGTAATGAAAAACTGTTTTTT. This translates into CASSFRDMGNEKLFF. The V gene is TRBV7-6, the J gene TRBJ1-4; tentatively, D is TRBD1 (6 bases). The V gene lost 3 bases and the J gene lost 4 bases, with 12 bases spanning the gap. The germline CDR1 and CDR2 sequences are SGHVS and FNYEAQ. The CDR3 runs to 15 residues.

Details on this clonotype: This clone may be a read error of a much larger clone one base away. The gene calls are TRBV7-8 and TRBJ1-3; the D is unclear. Germline values: CDR1 SGHVS, CDR2 FQNEAQ. CDR3 size: 15 residues. V shed 6 bases and J shed 0 bases, with 12 bases lying between them. The CDR3 nucleotides read TGTGCCAGCAGGGGCGGTGGGATCTCTGGAAACACCATATATTTT. This gives the protein CASRGGGISGNTIYF.

In its sample, this clonotype was seen a few times. The chain couples TRBV7-3 to TRBJ1-2, with 9 bases identical to TRBD1. V trimming: 5 bases; J trimming: 3 bases; junction bases outside the gene matches: 7. The CDR3 is made up of 15 amino acids. CDR1 and CDR2 (germline): SGHTA, FQGTGA. The CDR3 coding sequence is TGTGCCAGCAGCCCCCGGGACAGGGCGGACTATGGCTACACCTTC. This encodes CASSPRDRADYGYTF.

The chain couples TRBV29-1 to TRBJ2-3; 10 nucleotides agree with TRBD2. The CDR3 extends over 14 amino acids. The V gene's germline CDR1 is SQVTM and CDR2 ANQGSEA. V dropped 5 bases and J dropped 5; count of bases not matched to a gene: 7. The CDR3 protein is CSVLSGGPKDTQYF. The CDR3 DNA sequence: TGCAGCGTTCTTAGCGGGGGGCCAAAAGATACGCAGTATTTT.